The 11 T cell receptor beta chains below all came from one sample that was sequenced in a study of T cells in Graves' hyperthyroidism and ophthalmopathy. From RNA transcripts, TCR beta CDR3 regions were amplified. When the TCR CDR3 underwent first-round RT-PCR, the HTBI primer set was used. TCRdb re-called the multiplex PCR reads through MiXCR, storing one row per CDR3 protein. The sample lists about 500,000 distinct CDR3 sequences, 40% to 50% occurring once. What was sequenced was peripheral blood or thyroid tissue (not recorded which). All receptors derive from an adult woman with Graves' disease, either hyperthyroidism or ophthalmopathy (not recorded which).

This clonotype was seen repeatedly, ten times or more. The V and J genes are TRBV5-8 and TRBJ2-5; 11 bases line up with TRBD2. Looked up from germline, CDR1 is SGHTS and CDR2 is YDEGEE. This CDR3 is 18 amino acids long. V lost 1 base, J lost 3 bases, and 11 bases stayed unmatched. Here the CDR3 DNA reads TGTGCCAGCAGCTTGAGGAGGGTGGGACTAGCGGAGAAAGAGACCCAGTACTTC. This sequence encodes CASSLRRVGLAEKETQYF.

The V and J genes are TRBV29-1 and TRBJ2-7, with TRBD1 as a possible D gene (6 bases). Germline V gives CDR1 SQVTM, CDR2 ANQGSEA. With 6 bases removed from V and 2 bases from J, the gap between germline ends came to 8 bases. The CDR3 loop spans 11 amino acids. CDR3 bases: TGCAGCGTGGGACAAGCCTACGAGCAGTACTTC. Protein sequence: CSVGQAYEQYF.

This clonotype showed up just a few times. The chain carries TRBV10-3 and TRBJ2-7, with TRBD1 matching over 9 bases. CDR3 length equals 14 residues. J lost 3 bases, V lost 11 bases, and 11 bases had no gene match. CDR1 and CDR2 (germline): ENHRY, SYGVKD. The DNA of the CDR3 is TGTGCCGTCCGAGCCGGACAGGGGTACTACGAGCAGTACTTC. Residues: CAVRAGQGYYEQYF.

The V and J genes are TRBV4-1 and TRBJ1-5; 8 nucleotides align to TRBD1. This CDR3 comprises 15 residues. Germline trimming cut 1 base from V and 7 bases from J; bases unmatched to any gene: 6. Germline V gene data show CDR1 as MGHRA and CDR2 as YSYEKL. The CDR3 here is CASSQVRGQDQPQHF. CDR3 sequence (DNA): TGCGCCAGCAGCCAAGTCAGGGGGCAAGACCAGCCCCAGCATTTT.

The rearrangement joins TRBV7-2 to TRBJ2-2; TRBD1 might be the D (5 bases). With 3 bases removed from V and 2 bases from J, the gap between germline ends came to 16 bases. Germline CDR1 and CDR2: SGHTA and FQGNSA. The CDR3 spans 17 residues. CDR3: CASSLVASRTNTGELFF. The DNA for the CDR3 is TGTGCCAGCAGCTTGGTCGCCAGCAGGACAAACACCGGGGAGCTGTTTTTT.

This clonotype came up many times. V gene TRBV7-9 combines with J gene TRBJ1-2; tentative D call: TRBD1 (5 bases). The CDR3 has 14 amino acids. Trimming took off 4 bases at V and 8 bases at J, with 17 bases between the two ends. Germline V gene sequence: CDR1 SEHNR, CDR2 FQNEAQ (reference sequence). The CDR3: CASSYLAGTEGYTF. The CDR3 bases are TGTGCCAGCAGCTATTTGGCCGGGACGGAAGGCTACACCTTC.

This clonotype was observed at least ten times. The chain recombines TRBV9 with TRBJ2-7; possible D gene TRBD1, 5 bases. Germline V gene sequence: CDR1 SGDLS, CDR2 YYNGEE. Deletions cut 0 bases from V and 5 bases from J, with 9 bases between. This CDR3 has 13 amino acids. The CDR3 DNA sequence: TGTGCCAGCAGCGTAGGGCCAGGGAACGAGCAGTACTTC. This codes for CASSVGPGNEQYF.

This clonotype occurred once. The rearrangement joins TRBV7-2 to TRBJ2-7; 7 bases agree with TRBD2. This CDR3 region has 14 residues. Germline V gene lookup returns CDR1 SGHTA and CDR2 FQGNSA. The ends lost 4 bases at V and 5 bases at J; junction bases unmatched: 8. The CDR3 region has the DNA TGTGCCAGCAGCTCACAACTTACTAGCGACGAGCAGTACTTC. This codes for CASSSQLTSDEQYF.

The gene calls are TRBV9 and TRBJ2-7; the match to TRBD2 covers 9 bases. Germline CDR1 reads SGDLS; CDR2 reads YYNGEE. The CDR3 contains 15 residues. The ends lost 3 bases at V and 3 bases at J; junction bases unmatched: 7. The CDR3 coding sequence is TGTGCCAGCAGCGCTGCCTCTAGCGGGATCTACGAGCAGTACTTC. Its protein is CASSAASSGIYEQYF.

This clonotype has at least ten counts. CDR3 DNA: TGTGCCAGCAGTCCCCGGGGTGTGGAGGGTCAGCCCCAGCATTTT. It encodes CASSPRGVEGQPQHF. V gene TRBV12-3 or TRBV12-4 combines with J gene TRBJ1-5; D not certain. This CDR3 contains 15 residues. Trimming cost V 5 bases and J 6 bases, with 17 bases left between them.

In its sample, this clonotype was seen a few times. DNA for the CDR3: TGTGCCAGCAGTGAACAACTAGCGGGAGGGAACTACGAGCAGTACTTC. Protein product: CASSEQLAGGNYEQYF. The chain uses TRBV6-1 and TRBJ2-7, with TRBD2 matching over 13 bases. In germline, CDR1 is MNHNS, CDR2 SASEGT. CDR3 length: 16 amino acids. Trimming cost V 2 bases and J 3 bases; bases outside gene matches: 4.